This TCR beta chain came from a study of graft-versus-host responses after intestinal transplantation. Study-wide results and caveats: Graft-donor T cell macrochimerism coincided with high graft-versus-host to host-versus-graft clonal ratios in allografts. Levels of circulating GvH clones at their peak were associated with early post-transplant HvG declines. In recipient marrow, GvH clones were found, and some appeared first in ileum or blood.

Germline V gene sequence: CDR1 MNHNS, CDR2 SASEGT. Trimming removed 3 bases from V and 4 bases from J, with 10 bases in between. The CDR3 runs to 13 residues. Concerning this clone itself: Its specificity is unknown.

The assay was immunoSEQ multiplex PCR, and TCRdb's table has in-frame clones only and misses some. In the table there are tens of thousands of clones, 95% of which are singletons. Here the sequenced sample was unstimulated CD8+ T cells sorted from spleen or lymph node cells, taken before transplant. J is TRBJ2-7 and V is TRBV6-1; D unresolved. The source of this sequence is a human donor who was the organ donor for an intestinal transplant. CDR3 in DNA: TGTGCCAGCAGTGATCGGATCCGTTACGAGCAGTACTTC. As protein: CASSDRIRYEQYF.